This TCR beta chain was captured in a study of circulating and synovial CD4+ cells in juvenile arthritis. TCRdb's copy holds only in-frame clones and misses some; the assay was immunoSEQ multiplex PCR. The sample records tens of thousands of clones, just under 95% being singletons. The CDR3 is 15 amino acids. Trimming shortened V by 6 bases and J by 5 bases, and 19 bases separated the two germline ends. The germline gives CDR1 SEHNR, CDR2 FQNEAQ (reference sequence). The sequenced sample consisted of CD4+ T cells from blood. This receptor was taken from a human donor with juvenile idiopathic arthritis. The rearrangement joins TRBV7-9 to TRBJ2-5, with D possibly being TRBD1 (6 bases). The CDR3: CASRRDTLMRETQYF. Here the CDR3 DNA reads TGTGCCAGCAGGAGGGACACTCTCATGAGGGAGACCCAGTACTTC.